One and the same sample provided the 10 T cell receptor beta chains below, sequenced in a study of T-cell memory formation after mild COVID-19. TCRdb redid the calling of the 5' RACE reads with MiXCR, one entry per CDR3 protein. The sample has 580,000 or so distinct CDR3 sequences, roughly 17% seen once. The sequenced sample consisted of PBMCs or a T cell subset sorted from them (not recorded which). The receptors shown here come from an adult woman who had mild COVID-19 (a few samples of this study predate the infection). Cell type and time point are not known.

The chain recombines TRBV6-1 with TRBJ2-5, with D possibly called TRBD1 or TRBD2 (5 bases each). Germline V lookup: CDR1 MNHNS, CDR2 SASEGT. Trimming removed 5 bases from V and 2 bases from J, with 12 bases in between. This CDR3 is built from 14 residues. CDR3 loop: CASSPRDGQETQYF. The CDR3 nucleotides are TGTGCCAGCAGTCCCCGGGACGGTCAAGAGACCCAGTACTTC.

The V call is TRBV11-2, the J call TRBJ2-7; TRBD1 matches at 7 bases. The CDR3 is 15 amino acids. Germline loops: CDR1 SGHAT, CDR2 FQNNGV. J gave up 1 base and V 5 bases, and 8 bases lay outside the gene matches. The CDR3 bases are TGTGCCAGCAGCGTCGACAGGGCCCGTTCCTACGAGCAGTACTTC. Its translation is CASSVDRARSYEQYF.

This clonotype has only a few counts. The rearrangement uses TRBV12-3 or TRBV12-4 and TRBJ2-3, with D unresolved. The CDR3 sequence is 14 residues long. The V end lost 6 bases, the J end lost 1 base, and 11 bases lay between the germline ends. The CDR3 loop reads CASSRNSGTDTQYF. CDR3 coding DNA: TGTGCCAGCAGCAGAAACAGTGGCACAGATACGCAGTATTTT.

This rearrangement joins TRBV5-6 to TRBJ1-2, with 7 bases identical to TRBD1. CDR3 size: 13 residues. From germline, CDR1 is SGHDT and CDR2 YYEEEE. V lost 4 bases to trimming and J lost 5 bases; unmatched junction nucleotides: 5. CDR3 nucleotide sequence: TGTGCCAGCAGCGGGGACAGCCCGTATGGCTACACCTTC. Translated: CASSGDSPYGYTF.

J is TRBJ2-7 and V is TRBV24-1; a possible D gene is TRBD2 (6 bases). The V end lost 4 bases, the J end lost 6 bases, and 21 bases lay between the germline ends. Germline V gene data show CDR1 as KGHDR and CDR2 as SFDVKD. The CDR3 sequence is 16 residues long. The CDR3, as DNA: TGTGCCACCAGTGAGTATCAAAGGAGGGTGGTCGGCGAGCAGTACTTC. It encodes CATSEYQRRVVGEQYF.

V gene TRBV7-2 combines with J gene TRBJ2-1, with 10 bases fitting TRBD1. The V segment lost 4 bases and the J segment 7 bases; nucleotides outside the gene matches: 10. The CDR3 runs to 16 residues. Germline V CDR1 and CDR2: SGHTA, FQGNSA. The CDR3 bases are TGTGCCAGCAGCTCACCTCGACAGGGGGCTGGAAATGAGCAGTTCTTC. Protein product: CASSSPRQGAGNEQFF.

This rearrangement joins TRBV4-3 to TRBJ1-2; 7 nucleotides match TRBD1. The J segment lost 7 bases and the V segment lost 5 bases, leaving 10 bases of the junction unmatched. This CDR3 has 14 residues. The germline gives CDR1 LGHNA, CDR2 YSLEER. The chain's CDR3 is CASSYRGQSPGYTF. The CDR3 coding sequence is TGCGCCAGCAGCTACAGGGGACAGAGTCCTGGCTACACCTTC.

This clonotype was counted only a few times. The gene calls are TRBV30 and TRBJ1-3; D perhaps matches TRBD1 (6 bases). The CDR3 totals 13 residues. Per germline, CDR1 GTSNPN and CDR2 SVGIG (reference sequence). V lost 3 bases and J 3 bases, leaving 9 bases between the germline ends. CDR3 in DNA: TGTGCCTGGAGCGCAGGGGTTGGAAACACCATATATTTT. This encodes CAWSAGVGNTIYF.

V and J are TRBV7-2 and TRBJ1-4, with D perhaps TRBD1 (5 bases). The CDR3 runs to 14 residues. Germline V gives CDR1 SGHTA, CDR2 FQGNSA. V lost 1 base and J 10 bases, leaving 13 bases between the germline ends. CDR3 sequence: CASSLGGTPGKLFF. The CDR3 DNA follows: TGTGCCAGCAGCTTAGGTGGGACCCCCGGAAAACTGTTTTTT.

The CDR3 loop reads CASSNNGRSSYNEQFF. The CDR3 nucleotides are TGTGCCAGCAGCAATAATGGGCGCAGCTCCTACAATGAGCAGTTCTTC. The chain employs TRBV21-1 and TRBJ2-1; TRBD1 is the table's D call and was not checked against the DNA. TRBV21-1 is a pseudogene locus. The CDR3 totals 16 residues.